This TCR beta chain was profiled in a study of blood T cell repertoires in COVID-19. The wider study: The United States, Italy and Spain supplied acute and convalescent COVID-19 samples.

This table comes from immunoSEQ multiplex PCR, and its TCRdb copy is limited to in-frame clones, with some not included. The table has about 300,000 clones, nearly 90% seen once. CDR1 LNHDA and CDR2 SQIVND come from the germline V gene (reference sequence). CDR3 length equals 16 residues. J gave up 2 bases and V 5 bases, and 8 bases lay outside the gene matches. Sequenced material: peripheral blood. This sequence originates from a woman aged 25 to 45 with COVID-19, enrolled during active disease. V and J are TRBV19 and TRBJ2-1; 8 nucleotides match TRBD1. This CDR3 reads CASSEITGGPYNEQFF. The DNA of the CDR3 is TGTGCCAGTAGTGAGATAACAGGGGGACCCTACAATGAGCAGTTCTTC.